Presented here are 2 T cell receptor beta chains from one specimen sequenced in a study of T cell responses to AZD1222 COVID-19 vaccine. The table came from immunoSEQ multiplex PCR; TCRdb's copy has only in-frame clones and leaves some out. The sample carries about 160,000 clones, 88% recorded once. Sample: peripheral blood, taken 28 days after the second AZD1222 dose. These receptors originate from an adult who received the AZD1222 COVID-19 vaccine.

The gene calls are TRBV19 and TRBJ1-5, with 10 bases fitting TRBD1. This CDR3 is 16 amino acids long. Germline CDR1 and CDR2: LNHDA and SQIVND (reference sequence). V lost 6 bases and J lost 3; bases outside the gene matches: 8. CDR3: CASSPRQGANNQPQHF. DNA for the CDR3: TGTGCCAGTAGCCCAAGACAGGGGGCAAACAATCAGCCCCAGCATTTT.

This rearrangement joins TRBV7-9 to TRBJ2-7; 7 nucleotides agree with TRBD1. Germline values: CDR1 SEHNR, CDR2 FQNEAQ (reference sequence). There are 14 residues in the CDR3. V lost 3 bases and J lost 4; bases outside the gene matches: 6. CDR3 loop: CASSLQGGQYEQYF. CDR3 in DNA: TGTGCCAGCAGCTTGCAAGGGGGCCAATACGAGCAGTACTTC.